This T cell receptor beta chain is from a study of blood T cell repertoires in COVID-19. CDR3 length: 17 amino acids. The germline CDR1 and CDR2 sequences are SGHDT and YYEEEE. The V gene lost 0 bases and the J gene lost 0 bases, with 10 bases spanning the gap. The table came from immunoSEQ multiplex PCR; TCRdb's copy has only in-frame clones and leaves some out. Among around 500,000 clones listed, about 85% were seen once. Material for sequencing was PBMCs or T cells enriched from blood (not recorded which). The rearrangement links TRBV5-6 to TRBJ2-6; perhaps TRBD2 as D (6 bases). This TCR derives from a woman in her fifties or sixties who had recovered from COVID-19. The CDR3 loop reads CASSLVGGDSGANVLTF. Here the CDR3 DNA reads TGTGCCAGCAGCTTGGTTGGAGGGGACTCTGGGGCCAACGTCCTGACTTTC.